The 10 T cell receptor beta chains reported below all come from one sample, sequenced in a study of PD-L1 blockade in urothelial cancer. Libraries were prepared by immunoSEQ multiplex PCR; TCRdb keeps only in-frame clonotypes and omits some of them. Found here are about 52,000 clones, roughly 80% of them singletons; the top ten hold 3% to 4.5%. The sample was PBMCs, taken around atezolizumab (anti-PD-L1) treatment. The receptor source for this set is a man aged 65 to 85 with urothelial cancer.

The chain is built from TRBV2 and TRBJ2-5, with D possibly matching TRBD2 (5 bases). The CDR3 runs to 11 residues. The V end lost 6 bases, the J end lost 7 bases, and 9 bases lay between the germline ends. CDR1 and CDR2 from the germline V gene are SNHLY and FYNNEI. DNA of the CDR3: TGTGCCAGCAGAGGAGGAGTGACCCAGTACTTC. Translating it yields CASRGGVTQYF.

This rearrangement joins TRBV27 to TRBJ2-2; weak D call: TRBD2 (6 bases). V gave up 0 bases and J gave up 1 base, with 9 bases separating them. This CDR3 is 16 amino acids long. Germline V gives CDR1 MNHEY, CDR2 SMNVEV (reference sequence). This CDR3 is CASSLSGLLNTGELFF. The CDR3 DNA follows: TGTGCCAGCAGTTTATCGGGACTCCTGAACACCGGGGAGCTGTTTTTT.

The chain joins TRBV7-2 to TRBJ2-3; 7 bases line up with TRBD2. Germline V lookup: CDR1 SGHTA, CDR2 FQGNSA. Trimming cost V 5 bases and J 2 bases; bases outside gene matches: 7. The CDR3 spans 15 residues. CDR3 DNA sequence: TGTGCCAGCAGCCGCACCGGGACTATCACAGATACGCAGTATTTT. It encodes CASSRTGTITDTQYF. The complete variable domain, with remaining parts taken from reference TRBV7-2 and TRBJ2-3, reads GAGVSQSPSNKVTEKGKDVELRCDPISGHTALYWYRQSLGQGLEFLIYFQGNSAPDKSGLPSDRFSAERTGGSVSTLTIQRTQQEDSAVYLCASSRTGTITDTQYFGPGTRLTVL.

The V gene is TRBV7-8, the J gene TRBJ2-3; no clear D. V shed 5 bases and J shed 5 bases, with 17 bases lying between them. CDR3 length: 15 residues. From germline, CDR1 is SGHVS and CDR2 FQNEAQ. The CDR3 here is CASSPRGSGVDTQYF. The CDR3, as DNA: TGTGCCAGCAGCCCCCGCGGTAGTGGAGTAGATACGCAGTATTTT.

The chain has TRBV27 and TRBJ1-1; 8 nucleotides agree with TRBD1. V shed 2 bases and J 5 bases; nucleotides not matched to a gene: 4. The germline V gene encodes CDR1 MNHEY and CDR2 SMNVEV (reference sequence). The CDR3 is 14 amino acids. The CDR3 DNA is TGTGCCAGCAGTTTAGGGACAGGAGGGACTGAAGCTTTCTTT. It codes for CASSLGTGGTEAFF.

The chain uses TRBV18 and TRBJ2-2; no definite D call. Germline assignment: CDR1 KGHSH and CDR2 LQKENI. Trimming stripped 2 bases from V and 4 bases from J, with 8 bases between. There are 14 residues in the CDR3. The chain's CDR3 is CASSPGPSTGELFF. CDR3 in DNA: TGTGCCAGCTCACCAGGCCCTTCCACCGGGGAGCTGTTTTTT.

J is TRBJ1-3 and V is TRBV7-9, with D possibly matching TRBD1 (6 bases). Looked up from germline, CDR1 is SEHNR and CDR2 is FQNEAQ (reference sequence). This CDR3 spans 15 amino acids. The V end was cut by 5 bases, the J end by 0 bases, with 11 bases between. CDR3 DNA: TGTGCCAGCAGCACCCAGGGGAGCTCTGGAAACACCATATATTTT. Translating it yields CASSTQGSSGNTIYF.

The chain has TRBV11-1 and TRBJ2-1; TRBD1 might be the D (6 bases). Trimming shortened V by 7 bases and J by 7 bases, and 17 bases separated the two germline ends. The CDR3 extends over 14 amino acids. CDR1 and CDR2 from the germline V gene are SGHAT and FQDESV (reference sequence). DNA for the CDR3: TGTGCCAGCACCCGATTACAGGGCGGGAATGAGCAGTTCTTC. Translating it yields CASTRLQGGNEQFF.

This clone was found a few times. The rearrangement uses TRBV6-1 and TRBJ1-5, with D unclear. The CDR3 loop spans 13 amino acids. Germline V gene sequence: CDR1 MNHNS, CDR2 SASEGT. The germline V and J ends were trimmed by 11 bases and 4 bases, with 15 bases remaining between them. Written as DNA, the CDR3 is TGTGCCTCCACCCCGCGCCCTAATCAGCCCCAGCATTTT. Translating it yields CASTPRPNQPQHF.

This chain joins TRBV10-3 and TRBJ2-1; TRBD2 might be the D (5 bases). There are 14 residues in the CDR3. The V end was cut by 7 bases, the J end by 4 bases, with 14 bases between. In germline, CDR1 is ENHRY, CDR2 SYGVKD. Written as DNA, the CDR3 is TGTGCCATCATGGGCGCCCGCGGGTACAATGAGCAGTTCTTC. It specifies CAIMGARGYNEQFF.